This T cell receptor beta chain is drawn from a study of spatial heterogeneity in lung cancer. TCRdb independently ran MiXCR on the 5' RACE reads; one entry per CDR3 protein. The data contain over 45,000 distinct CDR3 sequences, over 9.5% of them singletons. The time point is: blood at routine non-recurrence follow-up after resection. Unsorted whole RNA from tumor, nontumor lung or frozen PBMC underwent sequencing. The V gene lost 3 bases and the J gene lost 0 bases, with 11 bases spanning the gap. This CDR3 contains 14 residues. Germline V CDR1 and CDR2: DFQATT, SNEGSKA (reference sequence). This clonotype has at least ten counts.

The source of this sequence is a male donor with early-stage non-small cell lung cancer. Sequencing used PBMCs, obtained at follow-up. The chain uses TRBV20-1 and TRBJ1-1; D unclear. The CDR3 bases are TGCAGTGCTAGGGTTCCGGGCATGAACACTGAAGCTTTCTTT. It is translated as CSARVPGMNTEAFF.